Sequencing of this TCR beta chain was carried out in a study of blood T cell repertoires in COVID-19. Background on the study: The United States, Italy and Spain provided the acute and convalescent COVID-19 samples. The cDNA or gDNA used as material had been derived from T cells, B-cell-depleted T cells, or PBMCs.

Source study methods: The assay estimated nucleated cells by amplifying reference gene primers. Here immunoSEQ multiplex PCR was the method, and the copy in TCRdb shows in-frame clones only, minus some. The V and J calls and clone size were taken over from that table, and D and trimming were inferred from the DNA. The sample lists 200,000 to 300,000 clones, around 90% occurring once. This CDR3 is built from 18 residues. CDR1 MNHEY and CDR2 SVGEGT come from the germline V gene. V lost 0 bases to trimming and J lost 0 bases, with 18 bases between them. Sample: peripheral blood. This sequence joins TRBV6-2 or TRBV6-3 and TRBJ2-7; D remains unclear. The source is a human donor in a cohort sampled during active COVID-19. CDR3 protein: CASSYSLPAGSSSYEQYF. The CDR3 DNA follows: TGTGCCAGCAGTTACTCATTACCGGCAGGCTCAAGCTCCTACGAGCAGTACTTC.